These T cell receptor beta chains were read from a single sample in a study of cytomegalovirus exposure and HLA in healthy donors. Libraries were prepared by immunoSEQ multiplex PCR; TCRdb keeps only in-frame clonotypes and omits some of them. In the table there are roughly 120,000 clones, over 8% of which are singletons. The specimen sequenced was PBMCs. All receptors come from a man aged 35 to 55 in good health and CMV-seronegative. CDR3s include the opening cysteine and the closing phenylalanine or tryptophan. D genes are given only for firm matches. Clone size is stated in some rows and not others, as once, few, many or a class when expanded.

d_call | j_call | clone_size | v_call | cdr3_aa | cdr3_nt
NA | TRBJ2-1 | few | TRBV14 | CASSQDLLEGYNEQFF | TGTGCCAGCAGCCAAGATCTACTGGAGGGATACAATGAGCAGTTCTTC
TRBD2 | TRBJ2-2 | NA | TRBV6-5 | CASSYQTSPDGELFF | TGTGCCAGCAGTTACCAGACTAGCCCCGACGGGGAGCTGTTTTTT
TRBD1 | TRBJ2-7 | few | TRBV10-3 | CAIGRAGGEQYF | TGTGCCATCGGTAGGGCAGGGGGCGAGCAGTACTTC
TRBD2 | TRBJ2-7 | few | TRBV20-1 | CSAGLGEQYF | TGCAGTGCCGGACTAGGCGAGCAGTACTTC
TRBD2 | TRBJ2-5 | few | TRBV7-6 | CASSLEQAGQETQYF | TGTGCCAGCAGCTTAGAGCAAGCGGGGCAAGAGACCCAGTACTTC
NA | TRBJ1-1 | NA | TRBV15 | CATSRERTANTEAFF | TGTGCCACCAGCAGAGAGAGGACAGCAAACACTGAAGCTTTCTTT
TRBD1 | TRBJ1-1 | NA | TRBV28 | CAISGGRDTTEAFF | TGTGCCATCTCAGGGGGACGGGACACCACTGAAGCTTTCTTT
TRBD2 | TRBJ2-3 | NA | TRBV6-1 | CASSVRLAGTLTDTQYF | TGTGCCAGCAGTGTCCGACTAGCGGGGACCTTGACAGATACGCAGTATTTT
TRBD1 | TRBJ2-7 | few | TRBV2 | CASTPGQGNYEQYF | TGTGCCAGCACTCCGGGACAGGGAAACTACGAGCAGTACTTC
TRBD1 | TRBJ1-4 | NA | TRBV5-1 | CASSWGTGEDEKLFF | TGCGCCAGCAGCTGGGGGACAGGGGAAGATGAAAAACTGTTTTTT
NA | TRBJ1-2 | NA | TRBV30 | CAWSVRRTTDYGYTF | TGTGCCTGGAGTGTACGAAGGACTACCGACTATGGCTACACCTTC
NA | TRBJ1-5 | NA | TRBV5-5 | CASSLVPGGQPQHF | TGTGCCAGCAGCTTGGTTCCCGGGGGGCAGCCCCAGCATTTT
NA | TRBJ2-7 | NA | TRBV5-4 | CASSAQGNEQYF | TGTGCCAGCAGCGCGCAGGGGAACGAGCAGTACTTC
TRBD1 | TRBJ1-1 | few | TRBV28 | CASSRDRVTEAFF | TGTGCCAGCAGTCGGGACAGGGTTACTGAAGCTTTCTTT
NA | TRBJ2-3 | NA | TRBV7-7 | CASSSRRGDTQYF | TGTGCCAGCAGCTCCCGGCGAGGGGATACGCAGTATTTT
NA | TRBJ2-1 | NA | TRBV12-5 | CASGSQGGPNNEQFF | TGTGCTAGTGGTTCACAGGGGGGGCCCAACAATGAGCAGTTCTTC
NA | TRBJ2-1 | NA | TRBV27 | CASSSFLAPNEQFF | TGTGCCAGCAGTTCCTTCCTCGCGCCTAATGAGCAGTTCTTC
TRBD1 | TRBJ2-3 | few | TRBV7-8 | CASSLDRGTDTQYF | TGTGCCAGCAGCTTGGACAGGGGCACAGATACGCAGTATTTT
NA | TRBJ2-3 | few | TRBV28 | CASSLGGVARNTQYF | TGTGCCAGCAGCCTCGGAGGGGTGGCCAGGAATACGCAGTATTTT
NA | TRBJ1-5 | NA | TRBV7-9 | CASSDTFSQPQHF | TGTGCCAGCAGCGACACGTTCAGCCAGCCCCAGCATTTT
NA | TRBJ2-7 | few | TRBV19 | CASSDSYEQYF | TGTGCCAGTTCGGACAGCTACGAGCAGTACTTC
NA | TRBJ1-5 | few | TRBV19 | CASSAVTSGNQPQHF | TGTGCCAGTAGTGCCGTGACCAGCGGAAATCAGCCCCAGCATTTT
TRBD1 | TRBJ2-2 | few | TRBV19 | CASGQGSTGELFF | TGTGCCTCTGGACAGGGGTCAACCGGGGAGCTGTTTTTT
TRBD2 | TRBJ2-1 | few | TRBV9 | CASSGSSGDDEQFF | TGTGCCAGCAGCGGATCCAGCGGGGATGATGAGCAGTTCTTC
NA | TRBJ1-4 | few | TRBV7-9 | CASSLRPGEKLFF | TGTGCCAGCAGCTTACGACCGGGAGAAAAACTGTTTTTT
NA | TRBJ1-2 | few | TRBV7-8 | CASSPQGTMNYGYTF | TGTGCCAGCAGCCCCCAAGGAACTATGAACTATGGCTACACCTTC
NA | TRBJ2-3 | few | TRBV5-4 | CASSLIDTDTQYF | TGTGCCAGCAGCTTAATAGATACAGATACGCAGTATTTT
TRBD1 | TRBJ1-4 | NA | TRBV2 | CASSGLPGGKLFF | TGTGCCAGCAGCGGACTTCCAGGGGGGAAACTGTTTTTT
NA | TRBJ1-4 | few | TRBV6-5 | CASSTGDEKLFF | TGTGCCAGCAGTACGGGGGACGAAAAACTGTTTTTT
NA | TRBJ1-2 | NA | TRBV13 | CASSLGATEDYGYTF | TGTGCCAGCAGCTTGGGGGCCACGGAGGACTATGGCTACACCTTC
NA | TRBJ2-7 | NA | TRBV29-1 | CSVEVTQGSSYEQYF | TGCAGCGTTGAAGTAACCCAGGGATCTTCCTACGAGCAGTACTTC
TRBD1 | TRBJ2-2 | few | TRBV14 | CASSQGQGNTGELFF | TGTGCCAGCAGCCAAGGACAGGGGAACACCGGGGAGCTGTTTTTT
NA | TRBJ2-1 | few | TRBV2 | CASSEKEAEYNEQFF | TGTGCCAGCAGTGAAAAGGAGGCGGAGTACAATGAGCAGTTCTTC
TRBD1 | TRBJ2-7 | few | TRBV11-3 | CASIRRGTGGPYEQYF | TGTGCCAGCATCCGTCGGGGGACAGGGGGGCCCTACGAGCAGTACTTC
NA | TRBJ2-3 | NA | TRBV5-1 | CASGPGLITDTQYF | TGCGCCAGCGGGCCAGGCCTAATCACAGATACGCAGTATTTT
NA | TRBJ1-3 | NA | TRBV6-5 | CASSYSGSSGNTIYF | TGTGCCAGCAGTTACTCCGGGTCTTCTGGAAACACCATATATTTT